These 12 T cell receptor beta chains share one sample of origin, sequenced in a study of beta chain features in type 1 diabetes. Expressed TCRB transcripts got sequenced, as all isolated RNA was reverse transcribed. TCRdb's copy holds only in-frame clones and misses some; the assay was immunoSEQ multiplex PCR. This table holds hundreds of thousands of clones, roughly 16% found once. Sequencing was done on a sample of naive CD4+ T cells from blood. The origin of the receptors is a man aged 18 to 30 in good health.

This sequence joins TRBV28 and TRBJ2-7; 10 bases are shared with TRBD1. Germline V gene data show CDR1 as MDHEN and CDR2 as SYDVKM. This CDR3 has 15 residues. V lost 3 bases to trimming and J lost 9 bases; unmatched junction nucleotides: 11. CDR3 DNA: TGTGCCAGCAGTTTGACCGGGACAGGGGCCCAAGGGCAGTACTTC. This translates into CASSLTGTGAQGQYF.

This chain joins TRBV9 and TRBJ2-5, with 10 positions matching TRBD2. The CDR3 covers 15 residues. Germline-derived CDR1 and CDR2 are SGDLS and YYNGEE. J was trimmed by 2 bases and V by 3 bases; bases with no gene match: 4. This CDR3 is CASSGQRGGQETQYF. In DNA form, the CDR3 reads TGTGCCAGCAGCGGCCAGCGGGGGGGACAAGAGACCCAGTACTTC.

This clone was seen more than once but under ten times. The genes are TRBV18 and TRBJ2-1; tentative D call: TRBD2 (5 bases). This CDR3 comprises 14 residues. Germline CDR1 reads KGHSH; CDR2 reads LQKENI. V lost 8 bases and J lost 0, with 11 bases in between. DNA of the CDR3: TGTGCCAGCATAAGCGGCAGCTCCTACAATGAGCAGTTCTTC. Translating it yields CASISGSSYNEQFF.

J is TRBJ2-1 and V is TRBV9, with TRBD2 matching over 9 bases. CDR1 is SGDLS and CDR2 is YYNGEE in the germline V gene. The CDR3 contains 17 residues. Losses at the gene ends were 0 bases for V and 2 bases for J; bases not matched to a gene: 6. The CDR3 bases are TGTGCCAGCAGCGTAGGGCGGGCTAGCGGGGCCTACAATGAGCAGTTCTTC. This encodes CASSVGRASGAYNEQFF.

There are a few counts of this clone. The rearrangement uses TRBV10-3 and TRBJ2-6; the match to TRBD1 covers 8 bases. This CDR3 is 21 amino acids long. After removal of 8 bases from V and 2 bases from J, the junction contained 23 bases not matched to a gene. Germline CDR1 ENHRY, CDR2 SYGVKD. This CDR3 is CAIQSSVTGDRRGTGANVLTF. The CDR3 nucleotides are TGTGCCATCCAATCTTCCGTGACAGGGGACAGAAGAGGGACTGGGGCCAACGTCCTGACTTTC.

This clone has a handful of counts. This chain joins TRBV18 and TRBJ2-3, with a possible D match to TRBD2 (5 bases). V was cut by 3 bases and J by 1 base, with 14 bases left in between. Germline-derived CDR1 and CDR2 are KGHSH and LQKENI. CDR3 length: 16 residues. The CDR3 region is CASSPRGKGGTDTQYF. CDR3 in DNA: TGTGCCAGCTCACCGAGAGGGAAGGGTGGCACAGATACGCAGTATTTT.

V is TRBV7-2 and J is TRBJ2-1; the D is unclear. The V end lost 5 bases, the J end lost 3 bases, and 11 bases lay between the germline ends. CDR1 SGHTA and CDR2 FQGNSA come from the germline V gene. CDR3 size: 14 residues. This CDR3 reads CASSVGHSYNEQFF. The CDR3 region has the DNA TGTGCCAGCAGCGTCGGTCATAGCTACAATGAGCAGTTCTTC.

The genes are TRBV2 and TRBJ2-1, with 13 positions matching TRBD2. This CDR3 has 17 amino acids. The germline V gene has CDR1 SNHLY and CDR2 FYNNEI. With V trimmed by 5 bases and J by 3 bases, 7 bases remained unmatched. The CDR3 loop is CASSSPGLAGLYNEQFF. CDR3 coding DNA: TGTGCCAGCAGTTCCCCGGGACTAGCGGGGCTCTACAATGAGCAGTTCTTC. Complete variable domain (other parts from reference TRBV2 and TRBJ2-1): EPEVTQTPSHQVTQMGQEVILRCVPISNHLYFYWYRQILGQKVEFLVSFYNNEISEKSEIFDDQFSVERPDGSNFTLKIRSTKLEDSAMYFCASSSPGLAGLYNEQFFGPGTRLTVL.

The CDR3 bases are TGCGCCAGCAGTGAGTGGGAGAGCACAGATACGCAGTATTTT. Protein product: CASSEWESTDTQYF. The gene calls are TRBV10-2 and TRBJ2-3, with D possibly matching TRBD2 (5 bases). V lost 1 base and J 0 bases, leaving 5 bases between the germline ends. The CDR3 consists of 14 residues. Germline V gene data show CDR1 as WSHSY and CDR2 as SAAADI.

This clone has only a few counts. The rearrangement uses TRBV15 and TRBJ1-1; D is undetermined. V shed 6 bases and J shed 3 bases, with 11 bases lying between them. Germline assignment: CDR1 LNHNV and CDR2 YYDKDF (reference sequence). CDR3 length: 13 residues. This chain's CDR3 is CATRTPGDTEAFF. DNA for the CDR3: TGTGCCACCAGAACCCCCGGGGACACTGAAGCTTTCTTT.

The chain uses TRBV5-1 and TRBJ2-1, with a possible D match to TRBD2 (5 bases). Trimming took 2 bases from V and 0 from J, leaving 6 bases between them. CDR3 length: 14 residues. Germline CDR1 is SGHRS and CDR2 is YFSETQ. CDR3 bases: TGCGCCAGCAGCTTCGGGGTCTCCTACAATGAGCAGTTCTTC. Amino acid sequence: CASSFGVSYNEQFF.

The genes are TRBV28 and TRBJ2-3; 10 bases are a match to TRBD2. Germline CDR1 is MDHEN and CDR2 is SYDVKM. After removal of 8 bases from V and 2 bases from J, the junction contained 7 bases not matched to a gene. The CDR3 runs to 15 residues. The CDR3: CASFTSGELTDTQYF. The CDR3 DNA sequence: TGTGCCAGCTTCACTAGCGGGGAACTCACAGATACGCAGTATTTT.